This T cell receptor (beta chain) appears in the sequencing data of a study of T cell repertoires in cytomegalovirus infection. Study at large: It was the public TCR beta signatures that indicated both CMV infection and matching HLA type. Broader study findings: Based on cumulative public TCR beta family frequency, carriers of CMV plus the relevant HLA were identified. It was HLA-C-restricted CMV-specific TCR beta clonotypes that dominated the response ex vivo.

This clonotype was seen more than once but under ten times. Its antigen remains unknown. TCRdb redid the calling of the reads with MiXCR, one entry per CDR3 protein. In the table there are about 180,000 distinct CDR3 sequences, about a sixth of which are singletons. V shed 10 bases, J shed 4 bases, and the junction held 15 bases outside the gene matches. Germline V gene sequence: CDR1 MNHNY, CDR2 SVGAGI (reference sequence). The CDR3 length is 16 residues. This receptor was obtained from a human donor in good health (CMV status not recorded). Some clones in this sample may be carry-over from other donors' samples. The rearrangement joins TRBV6-6 to TRBJ2-2; TRBD1 matches at 7 bases. Sequencing input: CD8+ T cells from PBMCs. For the CDR3, the DNA is TGTGCCACCCACGGATTTGTCAGGGGGACCACCGGGGAGCTGTTTTTT. Translated: CATHGFVRGTTGELFF.